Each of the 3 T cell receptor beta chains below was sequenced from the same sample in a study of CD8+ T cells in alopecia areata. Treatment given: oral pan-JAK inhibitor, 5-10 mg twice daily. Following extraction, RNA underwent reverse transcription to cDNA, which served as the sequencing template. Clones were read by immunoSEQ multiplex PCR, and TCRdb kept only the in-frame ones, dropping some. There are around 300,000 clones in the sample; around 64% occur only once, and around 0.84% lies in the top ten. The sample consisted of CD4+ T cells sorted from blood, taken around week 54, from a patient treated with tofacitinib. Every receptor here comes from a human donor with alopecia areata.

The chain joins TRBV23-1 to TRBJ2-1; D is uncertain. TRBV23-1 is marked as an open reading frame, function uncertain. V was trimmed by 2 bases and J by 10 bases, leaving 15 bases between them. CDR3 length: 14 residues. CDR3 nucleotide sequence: TGCGCCAGCAGTCAAAGCCCCCCTACTCGAGAGCAGTTCTTC. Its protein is CASSQSPPTREQFF.

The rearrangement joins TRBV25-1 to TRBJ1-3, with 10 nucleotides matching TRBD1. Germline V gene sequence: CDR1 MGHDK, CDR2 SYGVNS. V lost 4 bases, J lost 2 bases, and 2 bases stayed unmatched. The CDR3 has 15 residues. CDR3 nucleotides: TGTGCCAGCAGTGTTGGGACAGGGGCTGGAAACACCATATATTTT. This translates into CASSVGTGAGNTIYF.

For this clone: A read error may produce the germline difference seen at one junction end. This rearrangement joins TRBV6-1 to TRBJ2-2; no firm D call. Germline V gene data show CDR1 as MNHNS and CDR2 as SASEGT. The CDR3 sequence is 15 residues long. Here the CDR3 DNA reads TGTGCCATCAGTGATCGCCAGCAGAACACCGGGGAGCTGTTTTTT. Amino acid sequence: CAISDRQQNTGELFF.